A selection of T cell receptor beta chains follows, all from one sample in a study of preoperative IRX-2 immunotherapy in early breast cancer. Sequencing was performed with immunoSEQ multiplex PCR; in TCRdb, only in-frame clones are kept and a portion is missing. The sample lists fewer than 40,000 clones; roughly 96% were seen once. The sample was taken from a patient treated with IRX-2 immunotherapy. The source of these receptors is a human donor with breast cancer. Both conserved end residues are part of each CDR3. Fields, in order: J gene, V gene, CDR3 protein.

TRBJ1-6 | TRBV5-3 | CARSHLEGAGNSPLHF
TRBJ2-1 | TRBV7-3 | CASSSGHNSYNEQFF
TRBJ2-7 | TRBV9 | CASSGTGTGDHEQYF
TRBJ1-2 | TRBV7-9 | CASSLERGSYGYTF
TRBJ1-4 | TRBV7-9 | CASSLIGIQGAEEKLFF
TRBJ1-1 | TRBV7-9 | CASSFVGNTEAFF
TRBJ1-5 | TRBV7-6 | CASSPGGNSNQPQHF
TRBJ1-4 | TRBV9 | CASSTRDRGGEKLFF
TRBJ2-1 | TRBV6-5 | CASMGTGSSYNEQFF
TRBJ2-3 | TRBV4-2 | CASRKEQISGGSADTQYF
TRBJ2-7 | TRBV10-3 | CAISGAGYEQYF
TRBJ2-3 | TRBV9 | CASSDSQFADTQYF
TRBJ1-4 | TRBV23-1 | CASSLRPDSWNEKLFF
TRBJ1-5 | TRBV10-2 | CASRQQGSAQPQHF
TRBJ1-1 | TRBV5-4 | CASSSKAKGHTEAFF
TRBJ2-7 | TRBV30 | CAWKPLSYEQYF
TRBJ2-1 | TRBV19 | CASNPSIYNEQFF
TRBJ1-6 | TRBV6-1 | CASSGTGTNSPLHF
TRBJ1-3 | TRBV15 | CATSSGTFRTGNTIYF
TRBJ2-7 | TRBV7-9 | CASSLSGFEQYF
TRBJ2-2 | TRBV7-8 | CASSLKDTGELFF
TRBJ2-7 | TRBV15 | CATSTRSGISYEQYF
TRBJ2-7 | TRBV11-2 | CASTFSSSGTASYEQYF
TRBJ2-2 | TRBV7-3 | CASSLGRGANTGELFF
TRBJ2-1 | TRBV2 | CASRQERGISYNEQFF
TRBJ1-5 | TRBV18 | CASSPLTSPNQPQHF
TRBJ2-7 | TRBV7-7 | CASSLTGTYEQYF
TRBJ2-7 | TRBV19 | CASSVGLAGGLEQYF
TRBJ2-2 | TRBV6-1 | CASRREAGELFF
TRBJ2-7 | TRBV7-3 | CASSKQGSYEQYF
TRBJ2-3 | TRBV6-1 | CASSENSGGGALDTQYF
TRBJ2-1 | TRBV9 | CASSVGGVGSNEQFF
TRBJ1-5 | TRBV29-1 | CSVGTGGAGQPQHF
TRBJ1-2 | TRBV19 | CASSHLKGQSAYGYTF
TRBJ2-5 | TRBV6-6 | CASSPTRARGETQYF
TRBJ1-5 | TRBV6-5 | CASRAPGGSNQPQHF
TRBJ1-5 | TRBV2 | CASSAQGRGNQPQHF
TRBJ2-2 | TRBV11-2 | CASIPGGGGELFF
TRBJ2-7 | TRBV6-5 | CASSSPYEQYF
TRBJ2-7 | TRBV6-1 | CASARLAGNYEQYF
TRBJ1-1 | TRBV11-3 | CASSLGAATEAFF
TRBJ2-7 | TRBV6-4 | CASSDSRGLVLRMVQSSYEQYF
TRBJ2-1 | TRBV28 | CASSLTSGFRGNEQFF
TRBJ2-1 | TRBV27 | CASSKFWSSYNEQFF
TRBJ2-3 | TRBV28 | CASSLAGGNTQYF
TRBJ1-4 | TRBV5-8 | CASSLPDRNEKLFF
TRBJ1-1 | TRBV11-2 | CASSKPEVGEAFF
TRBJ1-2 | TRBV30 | CAWSLSTGQLIYGYTF
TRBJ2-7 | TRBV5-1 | CASSFRHWFGQYF
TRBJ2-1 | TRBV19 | CASLTSGVHNEQFF